The clone carrying this TCR beta chain was seen more than once but under ten times. The data stem from a study of blood T cells in healthy people across ages. Study at large: Using template switching, researchers captured about one barcoded beta molecule for each two T cells.

Using a J-beta primer mix together with a sample-barcoded 5' primer, a second PCR was run for about 6 to 12 cycles. MiXCR, run by TCRdb on the 5' RACE reads, gives a single entry per CDR3 protein. The repertoire holds about 830,000 distinct CDR3 sequences, with 58% as singletons. The V end lost 0 bases, the J end lost 0 bases, and 9 bases lay between the germline ends. The length of the CDR3 is 15 residues. Germline lookup yields CDR1 MNHEY and CDR2 SVGEGT. The TCR originated in a man younger than 40 in good health. The chain uses TRBV6-2 or TRBV6-3 and TRBJ2-7; D is perhaps TRBD2 (6 bases). Sequenced input: blood. The CDR3 coding sequence is TGTGCCAGCAGTTACTCCGCGGGGTACTCCTACGAGCAGTACTTC. Protein sequence: CASSYSAGYSYEQYF.